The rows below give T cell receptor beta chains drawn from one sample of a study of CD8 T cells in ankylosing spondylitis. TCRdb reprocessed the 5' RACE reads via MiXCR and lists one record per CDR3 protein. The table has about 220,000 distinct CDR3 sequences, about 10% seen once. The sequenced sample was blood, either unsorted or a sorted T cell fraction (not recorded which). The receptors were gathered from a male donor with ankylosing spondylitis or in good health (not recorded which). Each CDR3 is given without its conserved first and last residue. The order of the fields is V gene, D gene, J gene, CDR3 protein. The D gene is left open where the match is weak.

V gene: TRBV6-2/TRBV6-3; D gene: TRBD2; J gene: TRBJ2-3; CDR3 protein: ASRPAPRGGTDTQY
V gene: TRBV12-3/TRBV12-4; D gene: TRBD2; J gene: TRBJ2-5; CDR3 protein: ASSLASGGSETQY
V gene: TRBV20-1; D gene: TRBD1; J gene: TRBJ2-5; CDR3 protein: SAIRTGLVETQY
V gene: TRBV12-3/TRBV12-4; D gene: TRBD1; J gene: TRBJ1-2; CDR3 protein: ASSSTGRGYT
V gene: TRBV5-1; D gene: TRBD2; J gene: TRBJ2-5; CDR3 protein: ASSPETSGVETQY
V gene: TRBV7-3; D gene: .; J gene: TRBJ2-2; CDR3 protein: ASGSAGELF
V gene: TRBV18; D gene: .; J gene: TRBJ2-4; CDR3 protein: ASSPGSPKNIQY
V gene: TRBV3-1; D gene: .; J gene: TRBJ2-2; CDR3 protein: ASSPPVPGPTNTGELF
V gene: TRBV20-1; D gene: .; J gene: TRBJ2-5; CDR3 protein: SASLTGRQETQY
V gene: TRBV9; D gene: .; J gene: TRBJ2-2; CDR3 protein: ASSAPAQGNTGELF
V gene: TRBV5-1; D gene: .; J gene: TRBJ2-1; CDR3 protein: ASSSQTGAGRNEQF
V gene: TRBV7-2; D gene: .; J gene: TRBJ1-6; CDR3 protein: ASSSRDIRNSPLH
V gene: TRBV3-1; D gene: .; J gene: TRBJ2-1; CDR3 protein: ASSQESLGNSYNEQF
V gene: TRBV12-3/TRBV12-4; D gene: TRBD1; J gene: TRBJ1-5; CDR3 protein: ASSFGQGGEGNQPQH
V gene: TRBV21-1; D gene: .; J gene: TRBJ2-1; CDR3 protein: ASSSTGTRDAEQF
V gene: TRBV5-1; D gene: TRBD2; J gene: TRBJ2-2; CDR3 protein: ASCALRGDTGELF
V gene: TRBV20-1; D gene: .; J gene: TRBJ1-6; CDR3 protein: SAISPGPTGGLGSPLH
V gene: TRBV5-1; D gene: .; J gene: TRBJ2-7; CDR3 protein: ASSPTVGEQY
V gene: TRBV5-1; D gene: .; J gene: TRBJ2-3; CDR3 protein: ASSLAAEGGVDTQY
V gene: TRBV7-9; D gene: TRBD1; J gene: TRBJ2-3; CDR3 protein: ASSPRGPDTQY
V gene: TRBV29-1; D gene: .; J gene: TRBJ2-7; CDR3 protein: SVERDGKLGYEQY
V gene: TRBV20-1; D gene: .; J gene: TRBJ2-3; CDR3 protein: SVRDLTTDTQY
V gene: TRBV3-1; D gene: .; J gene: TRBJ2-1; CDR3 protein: ASSPGRNLF
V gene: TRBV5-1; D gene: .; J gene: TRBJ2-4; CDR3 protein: ASSLTGSGHIQY
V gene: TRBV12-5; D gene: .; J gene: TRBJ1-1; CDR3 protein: ASGRTVTEAF
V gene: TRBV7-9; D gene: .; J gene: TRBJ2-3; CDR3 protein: STGPHTDTQY
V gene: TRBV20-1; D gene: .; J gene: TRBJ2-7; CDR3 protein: SAAGQREQY
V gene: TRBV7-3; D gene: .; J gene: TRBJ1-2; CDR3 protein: ASSLNRDFYGYT
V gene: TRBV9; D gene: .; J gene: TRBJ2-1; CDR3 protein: ASSLRQGGDEQF
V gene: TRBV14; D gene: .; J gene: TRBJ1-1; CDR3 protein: ASSPSGSRQLNTEAF
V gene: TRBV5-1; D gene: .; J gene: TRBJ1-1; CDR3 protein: ASSSRAGNTEAF
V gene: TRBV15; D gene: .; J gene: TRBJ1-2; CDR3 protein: ATSRDRKGAGGYT
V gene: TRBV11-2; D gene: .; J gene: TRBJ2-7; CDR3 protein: ASSRGERQY
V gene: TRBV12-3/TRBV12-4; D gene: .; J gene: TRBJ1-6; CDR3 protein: ASSFGSKDSPLH
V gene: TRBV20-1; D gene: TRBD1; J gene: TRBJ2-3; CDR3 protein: SAPDRGRIDTQY
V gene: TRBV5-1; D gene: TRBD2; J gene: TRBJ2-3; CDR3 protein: ASSLPLRTSGAPVADTQY
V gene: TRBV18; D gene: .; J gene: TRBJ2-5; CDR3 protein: ASSRENQETQY
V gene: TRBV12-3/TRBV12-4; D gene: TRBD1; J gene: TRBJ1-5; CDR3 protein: ASTQGNQPQH
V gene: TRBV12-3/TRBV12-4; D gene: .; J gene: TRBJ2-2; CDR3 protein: ASSLGTVYTGELF
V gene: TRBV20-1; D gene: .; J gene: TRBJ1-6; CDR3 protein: SASGDQLSYNSPLH
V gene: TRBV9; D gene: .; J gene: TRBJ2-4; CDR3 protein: ASSTPGTGNIQY
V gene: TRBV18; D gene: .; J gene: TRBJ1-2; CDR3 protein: ASSGQLGDYGYT
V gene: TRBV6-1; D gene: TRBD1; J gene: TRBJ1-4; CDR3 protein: ASLGTGAVNEKLF
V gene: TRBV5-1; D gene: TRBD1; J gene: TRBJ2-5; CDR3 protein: ASSLEGTGSLITETQY
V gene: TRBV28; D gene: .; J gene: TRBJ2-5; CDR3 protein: ASSLHGEEEETQY
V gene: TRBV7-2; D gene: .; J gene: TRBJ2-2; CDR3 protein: ASSPGPFGELF
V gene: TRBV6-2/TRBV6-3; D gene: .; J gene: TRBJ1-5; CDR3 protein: ASSYSKTGSPHQPQH
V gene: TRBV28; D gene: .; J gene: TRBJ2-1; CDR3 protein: ASSLPGGHNEQF